This passage covers 25 T cell receptor beta chains from one sample sequenced in a study of shared clonotypes between healthy human individuals. Profiled with immunoSEQ multiplex PCR; TCRdb holds only in-frame clones, not every one. The profile shows fewer than 850,000 clones, 96% of them singletons. The naive CD8 fraction comprised CD45RO-negative cells positively selected for CCR7 and excluded terminally differentiated effector memory CD45RA+ cells. Sequences were obtained from naive CD8+ T cells sorted from blood. The receptors were sampled from a man between 25 and 39 years old in good health.

The chain combines TRBV7-9 with TRBJ2-7; 8 positions agree with TRBD2. Germline CDR1 SEHNR, CDR2 FQNEAQ (reference sequence). This CDR3 spans 14 amino acids. Trimming removed 5 bases from V and 5 bases from J; junction bases left unmatched: 8. The CDR3 loop is CASSPPLAEDEQYF. The CDR3 DNA follows: TGTGCCAGCAGCCCCCCACTAGCGGAGGACGAGCAGTACTTC.

The chain is built from TRBV7-7 and TRBJ2-6; the D is unclear. Trimming stripped 5 bases from V and 5 bases from J, with 22 bases between. Germline CDR1 and CDR2: SSHAT and FNYEAQ (reference sequence). This CDR3 region has 18 residues. The CDR3: CASSTKSKPQSRANVLTF. CDR3 nucleotides: TGTGCCAGCAGCACAAAGAGTAAGCCACAAAGTCGGGCCAACGTCCTGACTTTC.

V gene TRBV7-9 combines with J gene TRBJ1-1; 7 bases are a match to TRBD1. Germline V CDR1 and CDR2: SEHNR, FQNEAQ (reference sequence). Trimming took 5 bases from V and 6 from J; bases not matched to a gene: 6. This CDR3 is 13 amino acids long. CDR3 nucleotide sequence: TGTGCCAGCAGCATCCCGGACAGGTCTGAAGCTTTCTTT. Translation gives CASSIPDRSEAFF.

The rearrangement links TRBV5-1 to TRBJ2-5, with D unclear. The V end was cut by 4 bases, the J end by 0 bases, with 13 bases between. The CDR3 sequence is 15 residues long. Germline V gene sequence: CDR1 SGHRS, CDR2 YFSETQ. CDR3 nucleotides: TGCGCCAGCAGCCCACCAGGTGGGGACCAAGAGACCCAGTACTTC. This sequence encodes CASSPPGGDQETQYF.

The chain couples TRBV27 to TRBJ1-5; the match to TRBD1 covers 10 bases. Germline CDR1 is MNHEY and CDR2 is SMNVEV (reference sequence). After removal of 6 bases from V and 4 bases from J, the junction contained 12 bases not matched to a gene. The CDR3 sequence is 17 residues long. The CDR3 region has the DNA TGTGCCAGCAGAATTGGGACAGGGGACGATTGGAATCAGCCCCAGCATTTT. It is translated as CASRIGTGDDWNQPQHF.

The chain's CDR3 is CASSLALIGIHEKLFF. DNA for the CDR3: TGTGCCAGCAGCTTAGCGCTCATCGGGATCCATGAAAAACTGTTTTTT. The gene calls are TRBV7-2 and TRBJ1-4; D gene uncertain. Germline V lookup: CDR1 SGHTA, CDR2 FQGNSA. The CDR3 extends over 16 amino acids. Trimming stripped 0 bases from V and 6 bases from J, with 14 bases between. Together with reference TRBV7-2 and TRBJ1-4, the CDR3 gives the full variable domain: GAGVSQSPSNKVTEKGKDVELRCDPISGHTALYWYRQSLGQGLEFLIYFQGNSAPDKSGLPSDRFSAERTGGSVSTLTIQRTQQEDSAVYLCASSLALIGIHEKLFFGSGTQLSVL.

This clone appeared a single time. The chain uses TRBV29-1 and TRBJ2-1; D possibly uses TRBD1 or TRBD2 (6 bases each). V was shortened by 3 bases and J by 4 bases, with 13 bases between the two germline ends. This CDR3 region has 14 residues. Germline V CDR1 and CDR2: SQVTM, ANQGSEA. In DNA form, the CDR3 reads TGCAGCGTTGATGGGGGGCCCGTATACAATGAGCAGTTCTTC. This gives the protein CSVDGGPVYNEQFF.

The chain links TRBV10-3 to TRBJ2-7; 9 nucleotides align to TRBD1. Germline V CDR1 and CDR2: ENHRY, SYGVKD. This CDR3 contains 14 residues. The junction had 5 bases not matched to a gene; V was cut back by 4 bases and J by 4 bases. The CDR3 is CAISAQGAGYEQYF. The CDR3 DNA is TGTGCCATCAGTGCACAGGGGGCTGGTTACGAGCAGTACTTC.

The chain links TRBV27 to TRBJ2-2; D perhaps matches TRBD2 (6 bases). Germline values: CDR1 MNHEY, CDR2 SMNVEV (reference sequence). V lost 5 bases and J 4 bases, leaving 11 bases between the germline ends. The CDR3 is made up of 14 amino acids. CDR3 sequence (DNA): TGTGCCAGCAGTCCCCGGCGGGGCACCGGGGAGCTGTTTTTT. Translated, it gives CASSPRRGTGELFF.

This clone was seen a single time. The rearrangement joins TRBV18 to TRBJ2-3; TRBD1 is a possible D gene (6 bases). Germline CDR1 is KGHSH and CDR2 is LQKENI. The CDR3 runs 15 residues. Trimming took 3 bases from V and 2 from J, leaving 12 bases between them. The CDR3 nucleotides are TGTGCCAGCTCACCCCGGGACACTGACACAGATACGCAGTATTTT. Protein sequence: CASSPRDTDTDTQYF. The variable domain in full, completed from reference TRBV18 and TRBJ2-3, reads NAGVMQNPRHLVRRRGQEARLRCSPMKGHSHVYWYRQLPEEGLKFMVYLQKENIIDESGMPKERFSAEFPKEGPSILRIQQVVRGDSAAYFCASSPRDTDTDTQYFGPGTRLTVL.

The chain uses TRBV7-9 and TRBJ2-1; 14 nucleotides line up with TRBD2. V lost 5 bases to trimming and J lost 7 bases; unmatched junction nucleotides: 4. The germline V gene encodes CDR1 SEHNR and CDR2 FQNEAQ (reference sequence). CDR3 length equals 15 residues. The CDR3 sequence: CASSTRTSGGNEQFF. For the CDR3, the DNA is TGTGCCAGCAGCACCCGGACTAGCGGGGGGAATGAGCAGTTCTTC.

The chain combines TRBV29-1 with TRBJ2-2; possible D gene TRBD2, 6 bases. CDR1 and CDR2 (germline): SQVTM, ANQGSEA. V was trimmed by 1 base and J by 7 bases, leaving 10 bases between them. The CDR3 runs 13 residues. In nucleotides, the CDR3 is TGCAGCGTTGAAGTGGGACTGCGCGGGGAGCTGTTTTTT. This codes for CSVEVGLRGELFF.

The V call is TRBV4-1, the J call TRBJ2-1; D may correspond to TRBD1 or TRBD2 (6 bases each). This CDR3 contains 15 residues. V was shortened by 2 bases and J by 6 bases, with 14 bases between the two germline ends. Germline assignment: CDR1 MGHRA and CDR2 YSYEKL. For the CDR3, the DNA is TGCGCCAGCAGCCAACCTCCCGAGGGGGGCAATGAGCAGTTCTTC. Protein sequence: CASSQPPEGGNEQFF.

This chain links TRBV28 with TRBJ2-2; D is perhaps TRBD2 (5 bases). CDR1 and CDR2 (germline): MDHEN, SYDVKM. This CDR3 contains 14 residues. Trimming stripped 5 bases from V and 0 bases from J, with 7 bases between. The CDR3 region is CASSRSANTGELFF. The CDR3 coding sequence is TGTGCCAGCAGTCGTAGCGCGAACACCGGGGAGCTGTTTTTT.

The rearrangement links TRBV7-2 to TRBJ1-5; D is unclear. The ends were cut back, 4 bases at V and 6 bases at J, with 16 bases in the middle. This CDR3 has 15 amino acids. CDR1 SGHTA and CDR2 FQGNSA come from the germline V gene. The CDR3 loop reads CASSSEGGIAQPQHF. The CDR3 DNA is TGTGCCAGCAGCTCGGAGGGTGGTATAGCTCAGCCCCAGCATTTT.

The genes are TRBV6-5 and TRBJ1-4; D is unclear. The V end was cut by 5 bases, the J end by 4 bases, with 11 bases between. CDR3 length: 14 amino acids. The V gene's germline CDR1 is MNHEY and CDR2 SVGAGI. For the CDR3, the DNA is TGTGCCAGCAGTCTCTCCAATGTTAATGAAAAACTGTTTTTT. Translation: CASSLSNVNEKLFF.

This sequence joins TRBV4-1 and TRBJ1-1; 9 bases agree with TRBD1. Germline loops: CDR1 MGHRA, CDR2 YSYEKL. The CDR3 totals 15 residues. V shed 2 bases and J 7 bases; nucleotides not matched to a gene: 8. The DNA of the CDR3 is TGCGCCAGCAGCCAATTACAGGGGGCGCGCAATGAAGCTTTCTTT. Translated: CASSQLQGARNEAFF.

The gene calls are TRBV5-4 and TRBJ2-7; no clear D. The CDR3 covers 13 residues. The V end was cut by 3 bases, the J end by 3 bases, with 10 bases between. Germline V gene sequence: CDR1 SGHNT, CDR2 YYREEE (reference sequence). CDR3 DNA sequence: TGTGCCAGCAGCTCATCCCAAAACTACGAGCAGTACTTC. This codes for CASSSSQNYEQYF.

The V call is TRBV27, the J call TRBJ1-4; D call uncertain. The CDR3 is 15 residues long. V was shortened by 5 bases and J by 3 bases, with 13 bases between the two germline ends. Germline assignment: CDR1 MNHEY and CDR2 SMNVEV (reference sequence). The CDR3 DNA sequence: TGTGCCAGCAGTCGCAGCGGTTCGGCTAATGAAAAACTGTTTTTT. Encoded protein: CASSRSGSANEKLFF.

This clone was seen a single time. V usage is TRBV27 and J usage is TRBJ1-2; TRBD1 might be the D (5 bases). The germline V gene encodes CDR1 MNHEY and CDR2 SMNVEV (reference sequence). The length of the CDR3 is 13 residues. Trimming cost V 6 bases and J 9 bases, with 17 bases left between them. The CDR3 loop is CASSRGQFLSYTF. The CDR3 nucleotides are TGTGCCAGCAGCCGTGGACAATTTCTTAGCTACACCTTC.

The CDR3 nucleotides read TGTGCCTGGAGTGGACTAGCGGGAGCATACACAGATACGCAGTATTTT. This encodes CAWSGLAGAYTDTQYF. V and J are TRBV30 and TRBJ2-3; 12 positions match TRBD2. V shed 1 base and J 2 bases; nucleotides not matched to a gene: 4. The CDR3 has 16 residues. From germline, CDR1 is GTSNPN and CDR2 SVGIG (reference sequence).

The CDR3 bases are TGTGCCAGCAGCAAAGGGACAGCCAATGAGCAGTTCTTC. It is translated as CASSKGTANEQFF. The chain combines TRBV6-5 with TRBJ2-1, with 7 nucleotides matching TRBD1. This CDR3 is built from 13 residues. Per the germline V gene, CDR1 is MNHEY and CDR2 is SVGAGI. Trimming cost V 6 bases and J 6 bases; bases outside gene matches: 5.

The sample holds one count of this clone. The chain uses TRBV21-1 and TRBJ2-6; the listed D gene, TRBD2, was not tested against the DNA. TRBV21-1 constitutes a pseudogene. The CDR3 is made up of 17 amino acids. CDR3: CASSNLAGNSGANVLTF. For the CDR3, the DNA is TGTGCCAGCAGCAATCTAGCGGGGAACTCTGGGGCCAACGTCCTGACTTTC.

The chain couples TRBV4-1 to TRBJ1-5; D might be TRBD1 (5 bases). The germline V gene has CDR1 MGHRA and CDR2 YSYEKL. V lost 0 bases, J lost 4 bases, and 16 bases lay in between. This CDR3 is 17 amino acids long. The CDR3 protein is CASSQESSQGGNQPQHF. As DNA, the CDR3 is TGCGCCAGCAGCCAAGAATCGTCTCAGGGAGGTAATCAGCCCCAGCATTTT.

V usage is TRBV4-1 and J usage is TRBJ1-1, with D uncertain. This CDR3 is built from 14 residues. CDR1 is MGHRA and CDR2 is YSYEKL in the germline V gene. V lost 2 bases, J lost 1 base, and 8 bases lay in between. CDR3 in DNA: TGCGCCAGCAGCCAAACAGAGACGAACACTGAAGCTTTCTTT. This codes for CASSQTETNTEAFF.